These 16 T cell receptor beta chains were all obtained from the same sample, sequenced in a study of T cells in Graves' hyperthyroidism and ophthalmopathy. Template material for amplifying TCR beta CDR3 regions consisted of RNA transcripts. Using the HTBI primer set, a first-round RT-PCR was run on the TCR CDR3. A single record per CDR3 protein comes from TCRdb applying MiXCR to the multiplex PCR reads. The sample records fewer than 600,000 distinct CDR3 sequences, about an eighth being singletons. Sequencing used blood. Receptor source: a woman between 18 and 29 years old with Graves' hyperthyroidism.

Only a few counts were recorded for this clonotype. V usage is TRBV6-5 and J usage is TRBJ2-7, with D possibly being TRBD2 (7 bases). The CDR3 spans 14 residues. V was trimmed by 0 bases and J by 4 bases, leaving 10 bases between them. Germline V lookup: CDR1 MNHEY, CDR2 SVGAGI. The CDR3 coding sequence is TGTGCCAGCAGTTACTCGAGGGGGGGTTACGAGCAGTACGTC. It yields the protein CASSYSRGGYEQYV.

This chain uses TRBV11-2 with TRBJ2-3; 9 bases agree with TRBD1. CDR1 SGHAT and CDR2 FQNNGV come from the germline V gene. This CDR3 contains 14 residues. Losses at the gene ends were 1 base for V and 6 bases for J; bases not matched to a gene: 2. CDR3: CASSLATGGDTQYF. CDR3 nucleotides: TGTGCCAGCAGCTTAGCGACAGGGGGGGATACGCAGTATTTT.

There are many counts of this clonotype. The chain is built from TRBV28 and TRBJ1-4; 7 positions agree with TRBD1. The CDR3 runs 13 residues. Germline trimming cut 4 bases from V and 6 bases from J; bases unmatched to any gene: 2. The germline gives CDR1 MDHEN, CDR2 SYDVKM. CDR3 DNA sequence: TGTGCCAGCAGTTCAGGGGGTTATGAAAAACTGTTTTTT. Translation: CASSSGGYEKLFF.

This clonotype was seen repeatedly, ten times or more. The chain couples TRBV20-1 to TRBJ2-7; weak D call: TRBD2 (5 bases). Trimming removed 5 bases from V and 7 bases from J, with 18 bases in between. There are 13 residues in the CDR3. Germline assignment: CDR1 DFQATT and CDR2 SNEGSKA (reference sequence). CDR3 bases: TGCAGTGCTTCCCCGGGTCGGAGAGGGGAGCAGTACTTC. Its translation is CSASPGRRGEQYF.

This clonotype was detected many times. The chain has TRBV7-3 and TRBJ2-1; D uncertain. From germline, CDR1 is SGHTA and CDR2 FQGTGA. This CDR3 spans 14 amino acids. Trimming took off 5 bases at V and 4 bases at J, with 12 bases between the two ends. CDR3 sequence reads: CASSPISQYNEQFF. CDR3 in DNA: TGTGCCAGCAGCCCCATATCTCAGTACAATGAGCAGTTCTTC.

The chain is built from TRBV6-2 or TRBV6-3 and TRBJ2-7; perhaps D is TRBD1 or TRBD2 (5 bases each). CDR1 MNHEY and CDR2 SVGEGT come from the germline V gene. V was trimmed by 0 bases and J by 2 bases, leaving 17 bases between them. This CDR3 has 17 amino acids. CDR3 bases: TGTGCCAGCAGTTACTCGAGCCCCGGGACGCGAACCTACGAGCAGTACGTC. As protein: CASSYSSPGTRTYEQYV.

The gene calls are TRBV30 and TRBJ1-5; TRBD1 agrees at 12 bases. The CDR3 totals 15 residues. V shed 1 base and J 7 bases; nucleotides not matched to a gene: 5. Per germline, CDR1 GTSNPN and CDR2 SVGIG (reference sequence). CDR3 nucleotide sequence: TGTGCCTGGAGTGGGGGGACAGGGGGCATACAGCCCCAGCATTTT. Its protein is CAWSGGTGGIQPQHF.

This clonotype has a single count. This sequence joins TRBV19 and TRBJ2-1; TRBD2 aligns across 7 bases. Per germline, CDR1 LNHDA and CDR2 SQIVND (reference sequence). CDR3 size: 16 residues. The V and J ends lost 4 bases and 4 bases, in that order; junction bases with no gene match: 10. This CDR3 is CASSSPRDYPYNEQFF. The DNA for the CDR3 is TGTGCCAGTAGTAGCCCCCGGGACTACCCTTACAATGAGCAGTTCTTC.

This clonotype was detected many times. V is TRBV10-3 and J is TRBJ2-1, with 7 bases matching TRBD1. CDR1 ENHRY and CDR2 SYGVKD come from the germline V gene. This CDR3 has 15 amino acids. Trimming took 4 bases from V and 4 from J; bases not matched to a gene: 7. The CDR3 region has the DNA TGTGCCATCAGTGGGCAGGGACAGTTGTACAATGAGCAGTTCTTC. Its protein is CAISGQGQLYNEQFF.

As regards this clonotype: At one of its ends the junction is not consistent with the germline gene, which may arise from a read error. The V and J genes are TRBV27 and TRBJ1-5; TRBD1 aligns across 8 bases. Germline lookup yields CDR1 MNHEY and CDR2 SMNVEV (reference sequence). This CDR3 is built from 15 residues. CDR3: CASSLNSRGHQPQHF. CDR3 bases: TGCGCCAGCAGTTTAAACAGCAGGGGGCATCAGCCCCAGCATTTT.

The rearrangement uses TRBV5-1 and TRBJ2-5; D gene unclear. CDR1 is SGHRS and CDR2 is YFSETQ in the germline V gene. This CDR3 is 14 amino acids long. Trimming removed 4 bases from V and 5 bases from J, with 15 bases in between. The chain's CDR3 is CASSGQAMYETQYF. CDR3 nucleotides: TGCGCCAGCAGCGGCCAGGCAATGTACGAGACCCAGTACTTC.

The sample holds many counts of this clonotype. V gene TRBV28 combines with J gene TRBJ2-1; D possibly corresponds to TRBD2 (7 bases). Trimming shortened V by 7 bases and J by 10 bases, and 26 bases separated the two germline ends. Germline values: CDR1 MDHEN, CDR2 SYDVKM. The CDR3 consists of 16 residues. CDR3: CASIPPRVGAGGEQFF. The DNA for the CDR3 is TGTGCCAGCATCCCCCCTCGGGTGGGGGCCGGGGGGGAGCAGTTCTTC.

This clonotype occurred many times. This chain links TRBV7-2 with TRBJ1-1; 7 positions agree with TRBD1. Losses at the gene ends were 4 bases for V and 0 bases for J; bases not matched to a gene: 5. This CDR3 has 15 residues. Germline CDR1 reads SGHTA; CDR2 reads FQGNSA. CDR3 nucleotide sequence: TGTGCCAGCAGCTCAGGGGGTATGATGAACACTGAAGCTTTCTTT. This translates into CASSSGGMMNTEAFF.

V is TRBV5-1 and J is TRBJ1-2; D uncertain. V gave up 0 bases and J gave up 7 bases, with 13 bases separating them. This CDR3 is 14 amino acids long. Germline lookup yields CDR1 SGHRS and CDR2 YFSETQ. CDR3 loop: CASSLVEGFGGYTF. In DNA form, the CDR3 reads TGCGCCAGCAGCTTGGTGGAGGGTTTTGGTGGCTACACCTTC.

This clonotype was found many times. The rearrangement joins TRBV6-1 to TRBJ1-5; no reliable D call. This CDR3 has 17 residues. Looked up from germline, CDR1 is MNHNS and CDR2 is SASEGT. V was pared by 0 bases and J by 0 bases, with 12 bases between. The CDR3 nucleotides are TGTGCCAGCAGTGAAGCATTACAGTGGAATAGCAATCAGCCCCAGCATTTT. Translated, it gives CASSEALQWNSNQPQHF.

V and J are TRBV10-3 and TRBJ2-7, with 7 bases that match TRBD2. Germline lookup yields CDR1 ENHRY and CDR2 SYGVKD. The CDR3 runs to 16 residues. J lost 2 bases, V lost 9 bases, and 16 bases had no gene match. The CDR3 DNA follows: TGTGCCATTCTACACCAACGGACTAGAGAGACCTACGAGCAGTACTTC. This gives the protein CAILHQRTRETYEQYF.